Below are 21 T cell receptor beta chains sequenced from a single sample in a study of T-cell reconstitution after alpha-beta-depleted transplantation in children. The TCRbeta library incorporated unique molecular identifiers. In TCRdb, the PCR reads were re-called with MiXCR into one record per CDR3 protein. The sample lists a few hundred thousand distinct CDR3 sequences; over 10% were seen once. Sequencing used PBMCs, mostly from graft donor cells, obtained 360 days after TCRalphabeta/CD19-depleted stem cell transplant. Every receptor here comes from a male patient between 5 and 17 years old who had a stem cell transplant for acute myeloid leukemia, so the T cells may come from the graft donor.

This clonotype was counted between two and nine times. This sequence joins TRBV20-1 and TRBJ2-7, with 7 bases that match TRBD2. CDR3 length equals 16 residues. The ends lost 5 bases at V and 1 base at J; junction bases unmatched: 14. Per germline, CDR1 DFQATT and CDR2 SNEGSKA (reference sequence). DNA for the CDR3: TGCAGTGCTCCGGGTGGACCCGGGACTACTTCCTACGAGCAGTACTTC. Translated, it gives CSAPGGPGTTSYEQYF.

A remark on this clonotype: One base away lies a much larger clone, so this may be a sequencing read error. The CDR3 DNA is TGTGCCAGCGGTGGCTGGAGGGCCGAGACAAGTGAGCAGTTCTTC. It codes for CASGGWRAETSEQFF. The chain is built from TRBV2 and TRBJ2-1, with D perhaps TRBD2 (6 bases). V shed 8 bases and J shed 9 bases, with 23 bases lying between them. Germline values: CDR1 SNHLY, CDR2 FYNNEI. The CDR3 runs to 15 residues. The full variable domain, in which reference TRBV2 and TRBJ2-1 provide the parts outside the CDR3, is EPEVTQTPSHQVTQMGQEVILRCVPISNHLYFYWYRQILGQKVEFLVSFYNNEISEKSEIFDDQFSVERPDGSNFTLKIRSTKLEDSAMYFCASGGWRAETSEQFFGPGTRLTVL.

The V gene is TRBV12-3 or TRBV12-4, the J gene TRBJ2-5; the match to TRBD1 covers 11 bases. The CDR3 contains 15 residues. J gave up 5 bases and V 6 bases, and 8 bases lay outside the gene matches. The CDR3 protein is CASRPADRGPETQYF. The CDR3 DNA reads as TGTGCCAGCAGGCCGGCGGACAGGGGGCCCGAGACCCAGTACTTC.

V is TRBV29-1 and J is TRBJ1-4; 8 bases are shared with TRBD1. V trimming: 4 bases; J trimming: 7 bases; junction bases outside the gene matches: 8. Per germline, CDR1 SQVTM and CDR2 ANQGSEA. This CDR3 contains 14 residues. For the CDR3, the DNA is TGCAGCGTTGTTGTCAGGGGGCTAGGTGAAAAACTGTTTTTT. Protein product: CSVVVRGLGEKLFF.

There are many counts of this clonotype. The CDR3 DNA reads TGCAGCGCCCAGAGTGGTACGCAGTATTTT. Protein: CSAQSGTQYF. The V and J genes are TRBV29-1 and TRBJ2-3, with no clear D. Germline loops: CDR1 SQVTM, CDR2 ANQGSEA. The CDR3 runs to 10 residues. Between the trimmed V and J ends, which lost 7 bases and 8 bases, there was a span of 10 bases.

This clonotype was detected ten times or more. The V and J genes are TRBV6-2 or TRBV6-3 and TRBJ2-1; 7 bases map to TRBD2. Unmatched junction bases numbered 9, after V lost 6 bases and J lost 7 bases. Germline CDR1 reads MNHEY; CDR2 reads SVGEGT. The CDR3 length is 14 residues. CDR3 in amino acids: CASRDKRGRNEQFF. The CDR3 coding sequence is TGTGCCAGCAGAGACAAGCGGGGAAGGAATGAGCAGTTCTTC.

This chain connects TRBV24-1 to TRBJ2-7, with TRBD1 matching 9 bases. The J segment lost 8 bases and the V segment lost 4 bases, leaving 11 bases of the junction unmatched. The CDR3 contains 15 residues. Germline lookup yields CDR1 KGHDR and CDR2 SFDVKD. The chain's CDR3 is CATSDPGQGYWQQYF. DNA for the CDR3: TGTGCCACCAGTGACCCGGGACAGGGTTATTGGCAGCAGTACTTC.

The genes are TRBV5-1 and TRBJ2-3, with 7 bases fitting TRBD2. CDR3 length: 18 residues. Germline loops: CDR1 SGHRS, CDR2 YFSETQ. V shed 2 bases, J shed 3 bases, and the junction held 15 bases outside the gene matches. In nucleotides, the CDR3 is TGCGCCAGCAGCTTCTTCAGTATGGGGAGGGACCGGACAGATACGCAGTATTTT. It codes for CASSFFSMGRDRTDTQYF.

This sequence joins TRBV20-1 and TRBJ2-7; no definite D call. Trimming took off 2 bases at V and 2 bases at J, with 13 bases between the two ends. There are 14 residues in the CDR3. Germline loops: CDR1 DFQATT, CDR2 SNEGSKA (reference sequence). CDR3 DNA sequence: TGCAGTGCTAGAAGCCTACTGCAACCCTACGAGCAGTACTTC. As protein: CSARSLLQPYEQYF.

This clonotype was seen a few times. The DNA for the CDR3 is TGTGCCACCAGTGAGCATACTATATATTCCTACAATGAGCAGTTCTTC. Its translation: CATSEHTIYSYNEQFF. The V gene is TRBV24-1, the J gene TRBJ2-1; no firm D call. Trimming removed 4 bases from V and 1 base from J, with 13 bases in between. The germline gives CDR1 KGHDR, CDR2 SFDVKD. The CDR3 has 16 amino acids.

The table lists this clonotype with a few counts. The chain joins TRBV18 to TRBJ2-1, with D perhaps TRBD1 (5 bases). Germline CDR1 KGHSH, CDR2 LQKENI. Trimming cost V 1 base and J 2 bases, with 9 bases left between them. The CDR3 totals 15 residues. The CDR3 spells CASSPQGFTYNEQFF. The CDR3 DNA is TGTGCCAGCTCACCACAGGGGTTTACCTACAATGAGCAGTTCTTC.

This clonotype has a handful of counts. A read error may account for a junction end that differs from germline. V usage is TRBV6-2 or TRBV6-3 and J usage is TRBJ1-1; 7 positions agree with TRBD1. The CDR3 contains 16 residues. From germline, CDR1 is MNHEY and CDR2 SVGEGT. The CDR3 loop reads CAISYWDSSSNTEAFF. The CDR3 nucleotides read TGTGCCATCAGTTACTGGGACAGCTCTTCGAACACTGAAGCTTTCTTT.

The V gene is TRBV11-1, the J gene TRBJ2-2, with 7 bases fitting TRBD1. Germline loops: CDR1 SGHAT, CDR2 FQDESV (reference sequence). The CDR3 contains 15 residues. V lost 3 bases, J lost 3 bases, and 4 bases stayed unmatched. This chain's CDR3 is CASSLTGRYTGELFF. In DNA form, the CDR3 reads TGTGCCAGCAGCTTGACAGGGCGTTACACCGGGGAGCTGTTTTTT.

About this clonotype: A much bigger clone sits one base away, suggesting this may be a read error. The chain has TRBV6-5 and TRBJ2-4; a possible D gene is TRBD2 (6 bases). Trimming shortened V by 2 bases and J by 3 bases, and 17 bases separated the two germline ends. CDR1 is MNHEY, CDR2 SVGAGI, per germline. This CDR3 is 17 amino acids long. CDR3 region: CASSYLGTQEGKNIQYF. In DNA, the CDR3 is TGTGCCAGCAGTTACCTCGGGACCCAGGAGGGCAAAAACATTCAGTACTTC.

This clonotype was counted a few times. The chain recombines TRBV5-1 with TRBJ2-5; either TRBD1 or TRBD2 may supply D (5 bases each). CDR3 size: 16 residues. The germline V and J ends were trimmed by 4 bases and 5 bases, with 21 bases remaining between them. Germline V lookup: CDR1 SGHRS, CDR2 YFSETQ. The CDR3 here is CASSAGLQGPGETQYF. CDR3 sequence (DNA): TGCGCCAGCAGCGCAGGGTTACAAGGCCCGGGGGAGACCCAGTACTTC.

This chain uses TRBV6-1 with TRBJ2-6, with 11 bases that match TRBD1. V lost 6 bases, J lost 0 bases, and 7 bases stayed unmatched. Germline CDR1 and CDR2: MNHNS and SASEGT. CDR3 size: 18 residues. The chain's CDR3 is CASRNSGTGGSGANVLTF. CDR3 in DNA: TGTGCCAGCAGGAACTCCGGGACAGGGGGCTCTGGGGCCAACGTCCTGACTTTC.

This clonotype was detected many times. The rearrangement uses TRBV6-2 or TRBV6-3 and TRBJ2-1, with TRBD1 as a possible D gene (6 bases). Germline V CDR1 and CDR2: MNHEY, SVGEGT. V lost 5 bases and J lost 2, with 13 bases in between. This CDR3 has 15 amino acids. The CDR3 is CASSKQGVAYNEQFF. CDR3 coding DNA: TGTGCCAGCAGTAAACAGGGAGTCGCCTACAATGAGCAGTTCTTC.

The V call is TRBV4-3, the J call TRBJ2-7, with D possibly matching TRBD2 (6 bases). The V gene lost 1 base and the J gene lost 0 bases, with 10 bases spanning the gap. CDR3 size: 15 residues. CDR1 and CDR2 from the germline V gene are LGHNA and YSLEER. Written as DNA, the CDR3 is TGCGCCAGCAGCCAAGGAATAGCGGTCTCCTACGAGCAGTACTTC. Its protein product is CASSQGIAVSYEQYF.

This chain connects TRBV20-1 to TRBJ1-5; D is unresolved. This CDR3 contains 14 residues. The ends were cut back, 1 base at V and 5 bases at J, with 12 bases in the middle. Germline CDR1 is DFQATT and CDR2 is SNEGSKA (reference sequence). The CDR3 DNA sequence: TGCAGTGCTAGAGGGGCCGCGAGGGATCAGCCCCAGCATTTT. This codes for CSARGAARDQPQHF.

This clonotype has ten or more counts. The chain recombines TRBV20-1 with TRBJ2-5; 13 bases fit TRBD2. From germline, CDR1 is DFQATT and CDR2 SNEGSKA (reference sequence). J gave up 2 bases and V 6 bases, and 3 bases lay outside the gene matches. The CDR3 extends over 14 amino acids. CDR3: CSAGTSGVQETQYF. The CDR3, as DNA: TGCAGTGCGGGGACTAGCGGGGTACAAGAGACCCAGTACTTC.

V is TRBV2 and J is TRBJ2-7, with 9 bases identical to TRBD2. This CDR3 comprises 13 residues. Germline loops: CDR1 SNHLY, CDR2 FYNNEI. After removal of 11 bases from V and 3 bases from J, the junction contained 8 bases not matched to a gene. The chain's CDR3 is CAAGGDIHYEQYF. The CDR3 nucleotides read TGTGCCGCGGGGGGGGACATCCACTACGAGCAGTACTTC.